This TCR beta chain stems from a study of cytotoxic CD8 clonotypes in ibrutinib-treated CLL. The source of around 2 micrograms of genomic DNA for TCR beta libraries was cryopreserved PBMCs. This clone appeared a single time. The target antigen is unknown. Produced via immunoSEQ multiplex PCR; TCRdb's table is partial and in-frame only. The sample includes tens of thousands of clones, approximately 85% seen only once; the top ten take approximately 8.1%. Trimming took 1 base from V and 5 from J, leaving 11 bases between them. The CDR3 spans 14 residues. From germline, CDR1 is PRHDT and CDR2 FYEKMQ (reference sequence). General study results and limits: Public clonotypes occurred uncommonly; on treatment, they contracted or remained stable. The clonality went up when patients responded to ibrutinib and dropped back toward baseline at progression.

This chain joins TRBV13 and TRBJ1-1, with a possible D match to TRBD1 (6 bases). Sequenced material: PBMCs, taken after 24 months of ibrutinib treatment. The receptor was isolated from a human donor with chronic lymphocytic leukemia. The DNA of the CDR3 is TGTGCCAGCAGCTTAGTCACAGGGAAGACTGAAGCTTTCTTT. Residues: CASSLVTGKTEAFF.